This entry lists 30 T cell receptor beta chains sequenced from one sample in a study of T cells in Graves' hyperthyroidism and ophthalmopathy. RNA transcripts served as the template for amplifying TCR beta CDR3 regions. During a first-round RT-PCR of the TCR CDR3, the HTBI primer set was used. From the multiplex PCR reads, TCRdb called clonotypes with MiXCR, one entry per CDR3 protein. Altogether roughly 380,000 distinct CDR3 sequences are present, roughly 13% being singletons, with the ten largest covering about a fifth. Sequences were obtained from blood. These receptors were obtained from a man aged 30 to 39 with Graves' hyperthyroidism that later progressed to Graves' ophthalmopathy.

The table lists this clonotype with many counts. The CDR3 spells CSVTGLTEAFF. CDR3 sequence (DNA): TGCAGCGTTACGGGGCTCACTGAAGCTTTCTTT. The J gene is TRBJ1-1, the V gene TRBV29-1, with D maybe TRBD1 (5 bases). Germline CDR1 and CDR2: SQVTM and ANQGSEA. V lost 5 bases, J lost 4 bases, and 8 bases lay in between. The CDR3 contains 11 residues.

This clonotype was seen a handful of times. The chain links TRBV29-1 to TRBJ2-3, with TRBD2 matching 7 bases. Trimming removed 8 bases from V and 5 bases from J; junction bases left unmatched: 1. This CDR3 contains 10 residues. Germline V gives CDR1 SQVTM, CDR2 ANQGSEA. CDR3 DNA: TGCAGCTCGGGGGGAGATACGCAGTATTTT. Protein product: CSSGGDTQYF.

This clonotype was counted at least ten times. The chain carries TRBV20-1 and TRBJ1-1; a possible D gene is TRBD1 (6 bases). CDR1 and CDR2 (germline): DFQATT, SNEGSKA (reference sequence). The V end lost 1 base, the J end lost 1 base, and 10 bases lay between the germline ends. This CDR3 contains 14 residues. CDR3 amino acids: CSARVGGPNTEAFF. The CDR3 nucleotides read TGCAGTGCTAGAGTCGGGGGCCCGAACACTGAAGCTTTCTTT.

This clonotype was seen repeatedly, ten times or more. The chain has TRBV7-2 and TRBJ2-7, with 7 bases lining up with TRBD2. Looked up from germline, CDR1 is SGHTA and CDR2 is FQGNSA. Germline trimming cut 4 bases from V and 0 bases from J; bases unmatched to any gene: 3. The CDR3 is made up of 14 amino acids. CDR3 sequence (DNA): TGTGCCAGCAGCTGGGCTAGCGGCTCCTACGAGCAGTACTTC. Amino acids: CASSWASGSYEQYF.

This clonotype was seen at least ten times. This chain links TRBV7-9 with TRBJ2-3, with D possibly being TRBD2 (6 bases). Germline assignment: CDR1 SEHNR and CDR2 FQNEAQ (reference sequence). This CDR3 comprises 15 residues. V shed 6 bases and J shed 3 bases, with 16 bases lying between them. CDR3 DNA: TGTGCCAGCAGGCATAGACGACTAGGTACAGATACGCAGTATTTT. Amino acids: CASRHRRLGTDTQYF.

This clonotype has at least ten counts. This chain uses TRBV20-1 with TRBJ1-3; 8 bases align to TRBD1. Per the germline V gene, CDR1 is DFQATT and CDR2 is SNEGSKA (reference sequence). The CDR3 covers 17 residues. With V trimmed by 2 bases and J by 0 bases, 9 bases remained unmatched. The CDR3 region is CSARSRTGKSSGNTIYF. The CDR3 bases are TGCAGTGCTAGATCTCGGACAGGGAAAAGCTCTGGAAACACCATATATTTT.

There are many counts of this clonotype. This chain joins TRBV9 and TRBJ1-2; D is possibly TRBD1 (5 bases). This CDR3 region has 13 residues. Germline V gene lookup returns CDR1 SGDLS and CDR2 YYNGEE. The V gene lost 0 bases and the J gene lost 7 bases, with 10 bases spanning the gap. The CDR3 sequence is CASSVGPGGGYTF. CDR3 bases: TGTGCCAGCAGCGTAGGGCCCGGGGGTGGCTACACCTTC.

This clonotype has ten or more counts. This chain links TRBV11-3 with TRBJ1-3; no firm D call. Germline CDR1 reads SGHNT; CDR2 reads YENEEA. The CDR3 length is 14 residues. The V gene lost 4 bases and the J gene lost 4 bases, with 11 bases spanning the gap. The CDR3 here is CASSSYTYGNTIYF. CDR3 bases: TGTGCCAGCAGCTCCTATACCTACGGAAACACCATATATTTT. Full variable domain (missing parts from reference TRBV11-3 and TRBJ1-3): EAGVVQSPRYKIIEKKQPVAFWCNPISGHNTLYWYLQNLGQGPELLIRYENEEAVDDSQLPKDRFSAERLKGVDSTLKIQPAELGDSAVYLCASSSYTYGNTIYFGEGSWLTVV.

A word on this clonotype: An end of the junction differs from the germline gene, which may be a read error. This chain uses TRBV7-6 with TRBJ1-4, with D possibly TRBD1 on 5 matching bases. The germline gives CDR1 SGHVS, CDR2 FNYEAQ. The CDR3 covers 15 residues. The CDR3: CAGSLADRWGEKLFF. CDR3 bases: TGTGCCGGCAGCTTAGCCGACAGATGGGGTGAAAAACTGTTTTTT.

The genes are TRBV12-3 or TRBV12-4 and TRBJ1-5; possibly TRBD1 for D (6 bases). The CDR3 has 13 residues. Trimming took off 6 bases at V and 9 bases at J, with 15 bases between the two ends. CDR3 sequence reads: CASSFGGGRPQHF. The DNA of the CDR3 is TGTGCCAGCAGCTTCGGGGGGGGCAGGCCCCAGCATTTT.

The V gene is TRBV7-9, the J gene TRBJ2-3; 10 bases are shared with TRBD2. This CDR3 has 14 amino acids. The V segment lost 2 bases and the J segment 4 bases; nucleotides outside the gene matches: 0. CDR1 and CDR2 (germline): SEHNR, FQNEAQ (reference sequence). CDR3 sequence reads: CASSLTSGADTQYF. DNA of the CDR3: TGTGCCAGCAGCTTAACTAGCGGGGCAGATACGCAGTATTTT.

This clonotype was seen many times. CDR3 sequence: CASSPTGKVETQYF. In DNA form, the CDR3 reads TGTGCCAGCAGCCCTACAGGGAAGGTCGAGACCCAGTACTTC. This sequence joins TRBV11-2 and TRBJ2-5, with D perhaps TRBD1 (6 bases). CDR3 length: 14 residues. Trimming stripped 5 bases from V and 5 bases from J, with 15 bases between. Per germline, CDR1 SGHAT and CDR2 FQNNGV.

This clonotype showed up many times. This chain joins TRBV27 and TRBJ2-1; D is undetermined. The CDR3 consists of 14 residues. Between the trimmed V and J ends, which lost 5 bases and 4 bases, there was a span of 12 bases. Germline V gives CDR1 MNHEY, CDR2 SMNVEV (reference sequence). The CDR3 is CASSPPPGYNEQFF. CDR3 coding DNA: TGTGCCAGCAGTCCCCCCCCCGGGTACAATGAGCAGTTCTTC.

The table lists this clonotype with many counts. The J gene is TRBJ1-3, the V gene TRBV9, with D uncertain. The CDR3 has 15 amino acids. V dropped 0 bases and J dropped 3 bases, with 10 bases sitting between them. From germline, CDR1 is SGDLS and CDR2 YYNGEE. This chain's CDR3 is CASSVGGRNGNTIYF. The CDR3 DNA reads TGTGCCAGCAGCGTAGGTGGCCGGAATGGAAACACCATATATTTT.

This clonotype was seen ten or more times. The chain couples TRBV12-3 or TRBV12-4 to TRBJ1-1; D unresolved. The CDR3 contains 12 residues. Trimming removed 1 base from V and 4 bases from J, with 4 bases in between. The DNA of the CDR3 is TGTGCCAGCAGTTTAGTTGTCACTGAAGCTTTCTTT. Its translation is CASSLVVTEAFF.

Of note for this clonotype: A junction boundary mismatches the germline segment, possibly from a read error. V gene TRBV7-9 combines with J gene TRBJ1-5, with D possibly being TRBD1 (6 bases). Germline V gives CDR1 SEHNR, CDR2 FQNEAQ (reference sequence). CDR3 size: 16 residues. The CDR3, as DNA: TGTGCCAGCAGCCAGACGGGGGACAAGGACAATCAGTCCCAGCATTTT. It translates to CASSQTGDKDNQSQHF. Complete variable domain (other parts from reference TRBV7-9 and TRBJ1-5): DTGVSQNPRHKITKRGQNVTFRCDPISEHNRLYWYRQTLGQGPEFLTYFQNEAQLEKSRLLSDRFSAERPKGSFSTLEIQRTEQGDSAMYLCASSQTGDKDNQSQHFGDGTRLSIL.

The V gene is TRBV20-1, the J gene TRBJ1-1, with 11 bases identical to TRBD1. This CDR3 is built from 16 residues. V shed 0 bases and J 3 bases; nucleotides not matched to a gene: 6. Germline values: CDR1 DFQATT, CDR2 SNEGSKA (reference sequence). CDR3 in DNA: TGCAGTGCTAGAGATAAGGACAGGGGGCAGGACACTGAAGCTTTCTTT. Its translation is CSARDKDRGQDTEAFF.

The sample holds many counts of this clonotype. The rearrangement links TRBV6-6 to TRBJ1-1; D call uncertain. CDR3 length: 15 amino acids. CDR1 and CDR2 from the germline V gene are MNHNY and SVGAGI (reference sequence). Trimming stripped 0 bases from V and 1 base from J, with 9 bases between. CDR3 protein: CASSYSRSGNTEAFF. Written as DNA, the CDR3 is TGTGCCAGCAGTTACTCGAGGTCAGGGAACACTGAAGCTTTCTTT.

The table lists this clonotype with a few counts. The chain is built from TRBV10-2 and TRBJ2-1; TRBD1 agrees at 8 bases. After removal of 6 bases from V and 9 bases from J, the junction contained 7 bases not matched to a gene. The germline CDR1 and CDR2 sequences are WSHSY and SAAADI. This CDR3 has 13 amino acids. CDR3 region: CASSPDRVVEQFF. CDR3 in DNA: TGCGCCAGCAGCCCGGACAGGGTCGTTGAGCAGTTCTTC.

The chain has TRBV18 and TRBJ2-2, with 9 bases that match TRBD1. After removal of 8 bases from V and 6 bases from J, the junction contained 13 bases not matched to a gene. CDR1 is KGHSH and CDR2 is LQKENI in the germline V gene. The CDR3 runs to 16 residues. CDR3 sequence reads: CASRPPTGGVAGELFF. The CDR3 DNA reads as TGTGCCAGCCGCCCGCCAACAGGGGGCGTTGCCGGGGAGCTGTTTTTT. The full variable domain, its missing parts supplied by reference TRBV18 and TRBJ2-2, is NAGVMQNPRHLVRRRGQEARLRCSPMKGHSHVYWYRQLPEEGLKFMVYLQKENIIDESGMPKERFSAEFPKEGPSILRIQQVVRGDSAAYFCASRPPTGGVAGELFFGEGSRLTVL.

This clonotype appeared a few times. This rearrangement joins TRBV12-5 to TRBJ2-7; no reliable D call. Between the trimmed V and J ends, which lost 2 bases and 6 bases, there was a span of 11 bases. Germline V gives CDR1 LGHNT, CDR2 FRNRAP. This CDR3 region has 13 residues. The CDR3 reads CASGLFTSGEQYF. Written as DNA, the CDR3 is TGTGCTAGTGGTTTGTTTACGTCGGGCGAGCAGTACTTC.

This clonotype came up a few times. Relative to the germline gene, one junction end is altered; a read error may explain this. V usage is TRBV7-7 and J usage is TRBJ2-1; either TRBD1 or TRBD2 may fit D (8 bases each). Germline CDR1 is SSHAT and CDR2 is FNYEAQ (reference sequence). The CDR3 has 14 residues. The CDR3 spells CASSLAGQVGEQFF. In nucleotides, the CDR3 is TGTGCTAGCAGCTTAGCGGGACAGGTGGGTGAGCAGTTCTTC.

This clonotype appeared a few times. This chain joins TRBV7-9 and TRBJ1-1, with 8 bases fitting TRBD1. Germline assignment: CDR1 SEHNR and CDR2 FQNEAQ (reference sequence). The CDR3 extends over 15 amino acids. Trimming took 4 bases from V and 2 from J; bases not matched to a gene: 6. CDR3 amino acids: CASSSGQGLNTEAFF. CDR3 sequence (DNA): TGTGCCAGCAGCTCCGGACAGGGTTTAAACACTGAAGCTTTCTTT. The full variable domain, in which reference TRBV7-9 and TRBJ1-1 provide the parts outside the CDR3, is DTGVSQNPRHKITKRGQNVTFRCDPISEHNRLYWYRQTLGQGPEFLTYFQNEAQLEKSRLLSDRFSAERPKGSFSTLEIQRTEQGDSAMYLCASSSGQGLNTEAFFGQGTRLTVV.

This clonotype was seen repeatedly, ten times or more. The chain links TRBV12-3 or TRBV12-4 to TRBJ2-3; possibly TRBD2 for D (5 bases). The V gene lost 2 bases and the J gene lost 6 bases, with 9 bases spanning the gap. This CDR3 has 13 residues. The CDR3 nucleotides read TGTGCCAGCAGTTTACAGCGGTGGGATACGCAGTATTTT. It encodes CASSLQRWDTQYF.

As concerns this clonotype: Possible read error: a much larger clone is one base away. The chain carries TRBV5-1 and TRBJ1-5; possible D gene TRBD1, 6 bases. Looked up from germline, CDR1 is SGHRS and CDR2 is YFSETQ. The CDR3 is 14 residues long. In DNA, the CDR3 is TGCGCCGGCAGCTTGAAAGGGGGAGCTCAGCCCCAGCATTTT. Protein sequence: CAGSLKGGAQPQHF. Using reference TRBV5-1 and TRBJ1-5 for the parts outside the CDR3, the full variable domain is KAGVTQTPRYLIKTRGQQVTLSCSPISGHRSVSWYQQTPGQGLQFLFEYFSETQRNKGNFPGRFSGRQFSNSRSEMNVSTLELGDSALYLCAGSLKGGAQPQHFGDGTRLSIL.

The chain joins TRBV11-3 to TRBJ2-5; D remains ambiguous. The V and J ends lost 10 bases and 1 base respectively, with 16 bases between them. Germline V gene data show CDR1 as SGHNT and CDR2 as YENEEA. The CDR3 covers 14 residues. CDR3 nucleotide sequence: TGTGCCACCCGCCCCCCCCGTCCCCAAGAGACCCAGTACTTC. It is translated as CATRPPRPQETQYF.

In its sample, this clonotype was seen once. The chain couples TRBV6-1 to TRBJ1-1; 8 bases map to TRBD1. The CDR3 sequence is 14 residues long. Germline CDR1 is MNHNS and CDR2 is SASEGT. Trimming removed 5 bases from V and 4 bases from J; junction bases left unmatched: 6. The CDR3 loop is CASSRSTGGTEAFF. The CDR3 bases are TGTGCCAGCAGTAGATCTACAGGGGGCACTGAAGCTTTCTTT.

This clonotype was seen at least ten times. The chain couples TRBV7-9 to TRBJ1-1; 8 nucleotides align to TRBD1. The CDR3 contains 15 residues. Germline CDR1 and CDR2: SEHNR and FQNEAQ (reference sequence). The J segment lost 4 bases and the V segment lost 5 bases, leaving 9 bases of the junction unmatched. CDR3 amino acids: CASSGRQGYGTEAFF. The DNA of the CDR3 is TGTGCCAGCAGCGGAAGACAGGGGTACGGCACTGAAGCTTTCTTT.

This clonotype has at least ten counts. The chain uses TRBV10-3 and TRBJ1-4; a possible D gene is TRBD1 (5 bases). The CDR3 is 15 amino acids. Trimming pared 6 bases from V and 8 bases from J, leaving 19 bases between. The germline V gene encodes CDR1 ENHRY and CDR2 SYGVKD. CDR3 sequence reads: CAIRGSTQGKEKLFF. The CDR3 bases are TGTGCCATCAGAGGTTCAACGCAGGGAAAGGAAAAACTGTTTTTT.

This clonotype was detected once. A much larger clone differs by one base, so this may be a read error. J is TRBJ1-2 and V is TRBV7-2; 8 nucleotides agree with TRBD1. V lost 5 bases and J lost 7; bases outside the gene matches: 6. The CDR3 contains 13 residues. Germline CDR1 is SGHTA and CDR2 is FQGNSA. The CDR3 coding sequence is TGTGCCAGCAGCCCCCCGGACAGGGTTGGCTACACCTTC. It specifies CASSPPDRVGYTF.